This T cell receptor (beta chain) stems from a study of blood T cell repertoires in COVID-19. About the study: The cDNA or gDNA used as material had been derived from T cells, B-cell-depleted T cells, or PBMCs.

With regard to this clone: Relative to the germline gene, one junction end is altered; a read error may explain this.

The CDR3 has 14 amino acids. Germline CDR1 is LNHDA and CDR2 is SQIVND (reference sequence). The table came from immunoSEQ multiplex PCR; TCRdb's copy has only in-frame clones and leaves some out. The sample includes some 320,000 clones, more than 85% of them seen just once. All enrollees were about 18 to 100 years old and from fewer than 30 US areas. Cohorts were determined from participant-reported clinical history. Exposed enrollees encountered a COVID-19 case at some point within 2 weeks before study entry. The material sequenced was PBMCs or T cells enriched from blood (not recorded which). The chain carries TRBV19 and TRBJ2-5, with D possibly matching TRBD1 (6 bases). The TCR sequence derives from a woman in her twenties or thirties who had been exposed to COVID-19. In DNA form, the CDR3 reads TGTGCCAGTTCTTCAGGGGTCCTTCAAGGGACCCAGTACTTC. It encodes CASSSGVLQGTQYF.